This T cell receptor (beta chain) emerged from a study of a mutant IDH1 vaccine in newly diagnosed glioma. Study overall: Treated patients, averaging about 40 years, were roughly 60% male and approximately 38% female. Beforehand, treatment had been radiotherapy, temozolomide, or both; the majority received both.

Worth noting for this clone: The antigen remains unidentified.

Time point noted: baseline, week 1 (first vaccination visit). Treatment described: pre-vaccination baseline after standard-of-care therapy. New WHO grade 3 or 4 IDH1-mutant, ATRX-lost astrocytomas were present in all donors. Study-wide points: It was just under 95% of patients that developed vaccine-induced immune responses.

Sequencing was performed with immunoSEQ multiplex PCR; in TCRdb, only in-frame clones are kept and a portion is missing. The sample contains 45,000 to 65,000 clones, approximately 78% of which appear only once. The CDR3 is 13 amino acids. V was shortened by 4 bases and J by 9 bases, with 14 bases between the two germline ends. Per germline, CDR1 LGHNT and CDR2 FRNRAP. The chain recombines TRBV12-5 with TRBJ2-3, with a tentative D call TRBD2 (6 bases). This receptor was taken from a man younger than 30 with glioma. Here the sequenced sample was PBMCs, taken from a glioma patient treated with radiotherapy, temozolomide or both. CDR3 sequence: CASGSGTAGTQYF. CDR3 DNA: TGTGCTAGTGGTTCCGGGACGGCGGGGACGCAGTATTTT.